The clone carrying this T cell receptor beta chain came up a few times. The antigen remains undetermined. During its preparation, the TCRbeta library received unique molecular identifiers. TCRdb reprocessed the PCR reads via MiXCR and lists one record per CDR3 protein. The table lists around 960,000 distinct CDR3 sequences, about 29% of them singletons. Trimming took 0 bases from V and 1 from J, leaving 15 bases between them. The CDR3 is 17 residues long. CDR1 and CDR2 (germline): SGHTA, FQGNSA. This sample stems from a study of T-cell reconstitution after alpha-beta-depleted transplantation in children. Points from the study as a whole: Several hundred expanded graft clones reportedly were the source of alpha-beta T cells about two months after transplant. A year post-transplant, T-cell counts and diversity derived mostly from newly produced T cells. Some patients' high day-60 TCRbeta diversity was traced to surviving recipient T cells and thymic progenitors.

V gene TRBV7-2 combines with J gene TRBJ2-5, with D tentatively TRBD2 (6 bases). Material: PBMCs, mostly from graft donor cells, obtained 360 days after TCRalphabeta/CD19-depleted stem cell transplant. This TCR derives from a boy younger than two who had a stem cell transplant for SCID, so the T cells may come from the graft donor. The CDR3 spells CASSLAAGRGTQETQYF. As DNA, the CDR3 is TGTGCCAGCAGCTTAGCGGCGGGACGGGGGACCCAAGAGACCCAGTACTTC. The full variable domain, completed using reference TRBV7-2 and TRBJ2-5, is GAGVSQSPSNKVTEKGKDVELRCDPISGHTALYWYRQSLGQGLEFLIYFQGNSAPDKSGLPSDRFSAERTGGSVSTLTIQRTQQEDSAVYLCASSLAAGRGTQETQYFGPGTRLLVL.